This T cell receptor beta chain came from a study of T cells in Graves' hyperthyroidism and ophthalmopathy. Whole-study context: Peripheral blood was taken when the disease was first diagnosed, before any treatment began.

Germline trimming cut 5 bases from V and 0 bases from J; bases unmatched to any gene: 6. Germline V lookup: CDR1 KGHDR, CDR2 SFDVKD. CDR3 length: 17 residues. These patients, aged 18 to 65, had recently diagnosed hyperthyroidism lasting under 2 months. Uncontrolled infection, other autoimmune disease, pregnancy or lactation barred patients from enrollment. The diagnoses drew upon clinical symptoms, serum thyroxine and TRAb, thyroid ultrasound and orbital computed tomography. Researchers amplified the TCR beta CDR3 regions from RNA transcripts. First-round RT-PCR of the TCR CDR3 relied on the HTBI primer set. Using its own MiXCR run on the multiplex PCR reads, TCRdb lists one record per CDR3 protein. The sample includes about 560,000 distinct CDR3 sequences, roughly a sixth of them seen just once.

V is TRBV24-1 and J is TRBJ2-2; 9 bases align to TRBD2. This receptor was taken from a young woman with Graves' hyperthyroidism. What was sequenced was blood. The DNA of the CDR3 is TGTGCCACCAGTGGTAGTAGCGGGGGCCCGAACACCGGGGAGCTGTTTTTT. Translating gives CATSGSSGGPNTGELFF.